Below are 18 T cell receptor beta chains sequenced from a single sample in a study of beta chain features in type 1 diabetes. Study findings and constraints: Moderate yet significant TCRB CDR3 shortening was seen in Type 1 diabetes patients in all four CD4+ subsets.

Every bit of the isolated RNA underwent reverse transcription, so sequencing read expressed TCRB transcripts. The method was immunoSEQ multiplex PCR; TCRdb's version includes in-frame clones alone and lacks a portion of them. The sample consists of more than 250,000 clones, about 24% of them appearing once. Antigens of these TCRs are unknown. The specimen sequenced was naive CD4+ T cells from blood. The receptors here all came from a woman in her twenties or thirties with type 1 diabetes.

This clone was observed a handful of times. The chain combines TRBV30 with TRBJ2-1, with 12 bases aligning to TRBD2. CDR1 and CDR2 (germline): GTSNPN, SVGIG (reference sequence). After removal of 4 bases from V and 9 bases from J, the junction contained 4 bases not matched to a gene. This CDR3 is 13 amino acids long. As DNA, the CDR3 is TGTGCCTGGATTGGACTAGCGGGAACTGAGCAGTTCTTC. Protein: CAWIGLAGTEQFF. Full variable domain (remainder filled in from reference TRBV30 and TRBJ2-1): SQTIHQWPATLVQPVGSPLSLECTVEGTSNPNLYWYRQAAGRGLQLLFYSVGIGQISSEVPQNLSASRPQDRQFILSSKKLLLSDSGFYLCAWIGLAGTEQFFGPGTRLTVL.

Only a few counts were recorded for this clone. The rearrangement joins TRBV23-1 to TRBJ2-1; D gene uncertain. TRBV23-1 is classed as an ORF, of uncertain function. The CDR3 length is 13 residues. Deletions cut 8 bases from V and 1 base from J, with 9 bases between. The CDR3 protein is CASPRSSYNEQFF. In nucleotides, the CDR3 is TGCGCCAGCCCTCGGTCTTCCTACAATGAGCAGTTCTTC.

This clone was found a few times. The rearrangement joins TRBV30 to TRBJ1-5, with a weak D call TRBD1 (5 bases). Trimming shortened V by 2 bases and J by 5 bases, and 10 bases separated the two germline ends. The CDR3 is 13 amino acids. CDR1 and CDR2 from the germline V gene are GTSNPN and SVGIG (reference sequence). CDR3 DNA sequence: TGTGCCTGGAGTAGGGGCGAGGATCAGCCCCAGCATTTT. It translates to CAWSRGEDQPQHF.

This clone came up once. This chain uses TRBV7-3 with TRBJ2-5, with 7 positions matching TRBD1. The CDR3 is 14 residues long. Germline V gives CDR1 SGHTA, CDR2 FQGTGA. J was trimmed by 0 bases and V by 5 bases; bases with no gene match: 3. CDR3 region: CASSPDRDQETQYF. CDR3 DNA: TGTGCCAGCAGCCCAGACAGGGACCAAGAGACCCAGTACTTC.

The V and J genes are TRBV7-8 and TRBJ1-2, with D unclear. The length of the CDR3 is 13 residues. Per the germline V gene, CDR1 is SGHVS and CDR2 is FQNEAQ. V lost 2 bases and J lost 0, with 4 bases in between. CDR3 sequence reads: CASSLNTNYGYTF. In DNA, the CDR3 is TGTGCCAGCAGCTTAAATACTAACTATGGCTACACCTTC.

Turning to this clone: The sample has other DNA sequences that encode this CDR3 too. The V call is TRBV11-3, the J call TRBJ2-1; D perhaps matches TRBD1 (5 bases). CDR1 and CDR2 from the germline V gene are SGHNT and YENEEA. Trimming pared 1 base from V and 0 bases from J, leaving 7 bases between. CDR3 length: 15 residues. CDR3 coding DNA: TGTGCCAGCAGCTTAGGGCAGGGCTCCTACAATGAGCAGTTCTTC. It translates to CASSLGQGSYNEQFF. The variable domain in full, completed from reference TRBV11-3 and TRBJ2-1, reads EAGVVQSPRYKIIEKKQPVAFWCNPISGHNTLYWYLQNLGQGPELLIRYENEEAVDDSQLPKDRFSAERLKGVDSTLKIQPAELGDSAVYLCASSLGQGSYNEQFFGPGTRLTVL.

This clone was picked up one time. The chain links TRBV29-1 to TRBJ1-2, with 10 bases lining up with TRBD1. Germline-derived CDR1 and CDR2 are SQVTM and ANQGSEA. The CDR3 is 13 amino acids. V was pared by 1 base and J by 11 bases, with 7 bases of the junction left unmatched. CDR3: CSVEGGTGVLYTF. The CDR3 coding sequence is TGCAGCGTTGAAGGTGGGACAGGGGTTCTGTACACCTTC.

V is TRBV4-1 and J is TRBJ2-1, with a tentative D call TRBD2 (6 bases). V lost 4 bases and J lost 4, with 17 bases in between. Germline assignment: CDR1 MGHRA and CDR2 YSYEKL. The CDR3 has 16 amino acids. The CDR3 protein is CASSPGEGALYNEQFF. The CDR3 DNA reads TGCGCCAGCAGCCCGGGGGAAGGGGCCCTTTACAATGAGCAGTTCTTC.

In this sample, this clone turned up a few times. The V call is TRBV5-1, the J call TRBJ2-5, with TRBD2 as a possible D gene (6 bases). Germline V gene data show CDR1 as SGHRS and CDR2 as YFSETQ. This CDR3 region has 14 residues. V was pared by 1 base and J by 1 base, with 8 bases between. CDR3 DNA sequence: TGCGCCAGCAGCTTGCGGGAGTCCCAAGAGACCCAGTACTTC. Protein sequence: CASSLRESQETQYF.

The V call is TRBV5-1, the J call TRBJ2-7; 9 bases fit TRBD1. In germline, CDR1 is SGHRS, CDR2 YFSETQ. The junction had 10 bases not matched to a gene; V was cut back by 4 bases and J by 5 bases. CDR3 length: 15 residues. The CDR3 region is CASSVGQGWANEQYF. CDR3 coding DNA: TGCGCCAGCAGCGTGGGACAGGGTTGGGCCAACGAGCAGTACTTC.

This clone showed up just a few times. The J gene is TRBJ2-1, the V gene TRBV9; 10 positions agree with TRBD2. The CDR3 extends over 16 amino acids. CDR1 and CDR2 (germline): SGDLS, YYNGEE. The V segment lost 4 bases and the J segment 1 base; nucleotides outside the gene matches: 5. CDR3 sequence (DNA): TGTGCCAGCAGCCTAGCGGGAGAATTATCCTACAATGAGCAGTTCTTC. Translating it yields CASSLAGELSYNEQFF.

The CDR3 DNA sequence: TGCAGCGTTGATGGTTCTCGCCAGGGGAGAGCTTTCTTT. Amino acids: CSVDGSRQGRAFF. The rearrangement links TRBV29-1 to TRBJ1-1; a weak D match, TRBD1 (6 bases). The ends were cut back, 3 bases at V and 10 bases at J, with 18 bases in the middle. CDR3 length: 13 amino acids. Germline loops: CDR1 SQVTM, CDR2 ANQGSEA.

This clone was recorded a few times. V and J are TRBV5-1 and TRBJ2-3, with 7 bases matching TRBD1. The CDR3 sequence is 15 residues long. From germline, CDR1 is SGHRS and CDR2 YFSETQ. The V and J ends lost 0 bases and 1 base, in that order; junction bases with no gene match: 2. CDR3 residues: CASSLATGGTDTQYF. The CDR3 bases are TGCGCCAGCAGCTTGGCCACAGGGGGCACAGATACGCAGTATTTT.

The chain employs TRBV7-3 and TRBJ2-1; TRBD1 is a possible D gene (5 bases). CDR1 is SGHTA, CDR2 FQGTGA, per germline. The CDR3 contains 15 residues. Trimming left V 6 bases short and J 0 bases short, with 12 bases between. The CDR3 nucleotides are TGTGCCAGCAGTAGACGACAGAGCTCCTACAATGAGCAGTTCTTC. This codes for CASSRRQSSYNEQFF.

The chain links TRBV19 to TRBJ2-1, with 9 bases lining up with TRBD2. The V and J ends lost 4 bases and 6 bases, in that order; junction bases with no gene match: 10. The CDR3 length is 16 residues. Germline V gene sequence: CDR1 LNHDA, CDR2 SQIVND (reference sequence). CDR3 DNA: TGTGCCAGTAGTAAAGGGCGGGAGGGCCTGGTCAATGAGCAGTTCTTC. As protein: CASSKGREGLVNEQFF.

The rearrangement uses TRBV18 and TRBJ2-2, with D possibly TRBD1 on 5 matching bases. CDR1 and CDR2 (germline): KGHSH, LQKENI. The V and J ends lost 2 bases and 0 bases respectively, with 13 bases between them. The CDR3 runs 17 residues. The CDR3 spells CASSPTGSGTNTGELFF. The CDR3 nucleotides read TGTGCCAGCTCACCAACAGGTTCAGGGACGAACACCGGGGAGCTGTTTTTT.

This clone was picked up a small number of times. The chain employs TRBV25-1 and TRBJ2-3; TRBD2 agrees at 11 bases. J gave up 3 bases and V 6 bases, and 8 bases lay outside the gene matches. The CDR3 covers 16 residues. The V gene's germline CDR1 is MGHDK and CDR2 SYGVNS. This CDR3 is CASSRSGLADTDTQYF. In DNA form, the CDR3 reads TGTGCCAGCAGCCGATCGGGACTAGCGGATACAGATACGCAGTATTTT.

V gene TRBV9 combines with J gene TRBJ1-1; no firm D call. The germline V gene has CDR1 SGDLS and CDR2 YYNGEE. Trimming pared 0 bases from V and 6 bases from J, leaving 15 bases between. The CDR3 spans 15 residues. CDR3 amino acids: CASSVDLGDVAEAFF. DNA for the CDR3: TGTGCCAGCAGCGTAGATCTCGGGGATGTGGCTGAAGCTTTCTTT.